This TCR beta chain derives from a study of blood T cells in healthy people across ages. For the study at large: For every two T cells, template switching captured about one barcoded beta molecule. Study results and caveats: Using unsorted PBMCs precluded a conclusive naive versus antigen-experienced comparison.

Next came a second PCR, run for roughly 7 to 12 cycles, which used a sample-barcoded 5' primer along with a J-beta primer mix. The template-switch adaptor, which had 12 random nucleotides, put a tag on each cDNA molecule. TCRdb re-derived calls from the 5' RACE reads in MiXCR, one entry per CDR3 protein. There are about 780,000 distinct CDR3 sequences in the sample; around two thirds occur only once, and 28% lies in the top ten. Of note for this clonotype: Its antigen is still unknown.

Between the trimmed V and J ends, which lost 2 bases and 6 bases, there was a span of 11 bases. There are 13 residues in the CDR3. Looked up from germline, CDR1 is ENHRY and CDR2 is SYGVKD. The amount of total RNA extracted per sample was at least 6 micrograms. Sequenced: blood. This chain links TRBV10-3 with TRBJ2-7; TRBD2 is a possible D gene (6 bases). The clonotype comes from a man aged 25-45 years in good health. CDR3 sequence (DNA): TGTGCCATCAGTGAGGGCGGAGGGCGCGAGCAGTACTTC. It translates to CAISEGGGREQYF.